The 32 T cell receptor beta chains listed next were all sequenced from one sample in a study of blood T cell repertoires in COVID-19. The data were produced by immunoSEQ multiplex PCR, yet TCRdb's version contains in-frame clones alone and is incomplete. The sample lists 91,000 or so clones; more than 70% were seen once. Sample: peripheral blood. Receptors were obtained from an older woman in a cohort sampled during active or convalescent COVID-19.

This rearrangement joins TRBV7-8 to TRBJ1-1, with TRBD1 matching 10 bases. This CDR3 spans 16 amino acids. Trimming removed 1 base from V and 0 bases from J; junction bases left unmatched: 2. Germline V gene data show CDR1 as SGHVS and CDR2 as FQNEAQ. Here the CDR3 reads CASSLGTGGMNTEAFF. In nucleotides, the CDR3 is TGTGCCAGCAGCTTAGGGACAGGGGGAATGAACACTGAAGCTTTCTTT.

CDR3 bases: TGTGCCAGCACCCCGGGACAGCCTGAAAAACTGTTTTTT. It encodes CASTPGQPEKLFF. The J gene is TRBJ1-4, the V gene TRBV28; 7 bases match TRBD1. The CDR3 covers 13 residues. From germline, CDR1 is MDHEN and CDR2 SYDVKM. With 7 bases clipped from V and 7 bases from J, the junction kept 6 bases outside the gene matches.

This clone was counted a single time. The rearrangement joins TRBV6-4 to TRBJ2-3; 8 bases line up with TRBD1. CDR1 and CDR2 (germline): MRHNA, SNTAGT. V shed 5 bases, J shed 1 base, and the junction held 2 bases outside the gene matches. The CDR3 runs to 14 residues. CDR3: CASSTDRGTDTQYF. The CDR3 nucleotides read TGTGCCAGCAGTACGGACAGGGGCACAGATACGCAGTATTTT.

This clone was observed a few times. The rearrangement joins TRBV12-3 or TRBV12-4 to TRBJ1-5; D is uncertain. The CDR3 runs to 13 residues. The V gene lost 5 bases and the J gene lost 0 bases, with 5 bases spanning the gap. The CDR3: CASSSYSNQPQHF. The DNA for the CDR3 is TGTGCCAGCAGTAGCTATAGCAATCAGCCCCAGCATTTT.

The V gene is TRBV6-2 or TRBV6-3, the J gene TRBJ2-1; the match to TRBD2 covers 10 bases. With V trimmed by 4 bases and J by 9 bases, 15 bases remained unmatched. The CDR3 sequence is 17 residues long. Germline values: CDR1 MNHEY, CDR2 SVGEGT. Here the CDR3 reads CASSSILERGGMGEQFF. CDR3 DNA sequence: TGTGCCAGCAGTTCCATATTGGAGCGGGGGGGCATGGGTGAGCAGTTCTTC.

The genes are TRBV6-5 and TRBJ2-7; D might be TRBD1 (5 bases). Trimming took 5 bases from V and 7 from J, leaving 21 bases between them. Germline V lookup: CDR1 MNHEY, CDR2 SVGAGI. This CDR3 contains 15 residues. The CDR3 DNA reads TGTGCCAGCAGTCTACAGGACGTCTCGTCAGGAGAGCAGTACTTC. It yields the protein CASSLQDVSSGEQYF.

The chain couples TRBV29-1 to TRBJ1-1; D gene uncertain. Trimming stripped 7 bases from V and 2 bases from J, with 8 bases between. CDR1 and CDR2 (germline): SQVTM, ANQGSEA. This CDR3 has 11 amino acids. The CDR3 DNA is TGCAGCGGCGGCCGTAACACTGAAGCTTTCTTT. This sequence encodes CSGGRNTEAFF.

The rearrangement links TRBV7-3 to TRBJ2-7, with 8 nucleotides matching TRBD2. The J segment lost 5 bases and the V segment lost 5 bases, leaving 8 bases of the junction unmatched. The CDR3 contains 14 residues. Germline CDR1 SGHTA, CDR2 FQGTGA. CDR3 sequence reads: CASSRLAGGDEQYF. The CDR3 bases are TGTGCCAGCAGCCGCCTCGCGGGGGGCGACGAGCAGTACTTC.

The V gene is TRBV28, the J gene TRBJ2-3; the match to TRBD2 covers 13 bases. Germline V gene sequence: CDR1 MDHEN, CDR2 SYDVKM. V lost 6 bases to trimming and J lost 0 bases; unmatched junction nucleotides: 3. There are 16 residues in the CDR3. The DNA for the CDR3 is TGTGCCAGCAGGGGGACTAGCGGGGTTAGCACAGATACGCAGTATTTT. It is translated as CASRGTSGVSTDTQYF.

This chain links TRBV11-2 with TRBJ1-1; the D gene is possibly TRBD1 (5 bases). Trimming removed 6 bases at V and 1 base at J, with 12 bases between. This CDR3 has 14 amino acids. Germline loops: CDR1 SGHAT, CDR2 FQNNGV. The CDR3 protein is CASRGGSPNTEAFF. CDR3 DNA sequence: TGTGCCAGCAGGGGGGGGTCTCCGAACACTGAAGCTTTCTTT.

This clone was found a few times. V is TRBV2 and J is TRBJ2-1; 7 bases are a match to TRBD2. CDR3 size: 12 residues. Trimming took 1 base from V and 9 from J; bases not matched to a gene: 0. Germline assignment: CDR1 SNHLY and CDR2 FYNNEI. The CDR3 sequence is CASSEGGGEQFF. The CDR3 coding sequence is TGTGCCAGCAGTGAAGGCGGGGGTGAGCAGTTCTTC.

CDR3 loop: CASSWTRINEQFF. CDR3 in DNA: TGTGCCAGCAGTTGGACTAGGATTAATGAGCAGTTCTTC. The J gene is TRBJ2-1, the V gene TRBV27; 7 bases align to TRBD2. With V trimmed by 4 bases and J by 7 bases, 4 bases remained unmatched. The germline CDR1 and CDR2 sequences are MNHEY and SMNVEV (reference sequence). The CDR3 spans 13 residues.

The rearrangement uses TRBV28 and TRBJ1-6, with TRBD1 matching over 9 bases. Trimming at V came to 4 bases and at J to 6 bases, leaving 7 bases not matched to a gene. CDR1 and CDR2 from the germline V gene are MDHEN and SYDVKM. The CDR3 is 16 residues long. The chain's CDR3 is CASSSPGTGFNSPLHF. DNA for the CDR3: TGTGCCAGCAGTTCCCCCGGGACAGGGTTTAATTCACCCCTCCACTTT.

CDR3: CASCGGPGGTSGELFF. CDR3 in DNA: TGTGCCAGCTGTGGGGGCCCGGGGGGGACAAGCGGGGAGCTGTTTTTT. The chain carries TRBV2 and TRBJ2-2; 8 bases are shared with TRBD2. The junction had 15 bases not matched to a gene; V was cut back by 8 bases and J by 7 bases. The CDR3 consists of 16 residues. Germline CDR1 SNHLY, CDR2 FYNNEI.

V and J are TRBV11-1 and TRBJ2-3; 7 nucleotides line up with TRBD2. The germline gives CDR1 SGHAT, CDR2 FQDESV (reference sequence). CDR3 length equals 13 residues. After removal of 5 bases from V and 7 bases from J, the junction contained 6 bases not matched to a gene. CDR3 in amino acids: CASSPRLAYTQYF. The CDR3 DNA reads as TGTGCCAGCAGCCCCCGACTAGCCTATACGCAGTATTTT.

J is TRBJ2-7 and V is TRBV15; D unresolved. In germline, CDR1 is LNHNV, CDR2 YYDKDF (reference sequence). Trimming cost V 0 bases and J 2 bases, with 11 bases left between them. The CDR3 has 15 residues. The CDR3 DNA is TGTGCCACCAGCAGAGATCTTGGCGGTACCTACGAGCAGTACTTC. Its protein is CATSRDLGGTYEQYF. The entire variable domain, with the rest obtained from reference TRBV15 and TRBJ2-7, is as follows: DAMVIQNPRYQVTQFGKPVTLSCSQTLNHNVMYWYQQKSSQAPKLLFHYYDKDFNNEADTPDNFQSRRPNTSFCFLDIRSPGLGDTAMYLCATSRDLGGTYEQYFGPGTRLTVT.

CDR3: CASSQDQSLAGKLFF. In DNA form, the CDR3 reads TGTGCCAGCAGCCAAGATCAGAGCTTGGCGGGAAAACTGTTTTTT. The V and J genes are TRBV4-2 and TRBJ1-4; D is uncertain. The CDR3 contains 15 residues. Germline CDR1 LGHNA, CDR2 YNFKEQ. V was trimmed by 0 bases and J by 10 bases, leaving 15 bases between them.

The genes are TRBV2 and TRBJ2-5, with TRBD1 identical over 7 bases. CDR1 SNHLY and CDR2 FYNNEI come from the germline V gene. The CDR3 has 14 amino acids. V was pared by 6 bases and J by 2 bases, with 6 bases of the junction left unmatched. The CDR3 is CASRPDRRQETQYF. DNA of the CDR3: TGTGCCAGCAGGCCGGACAGGAGACAAGAGACCCAGTACTTC.

The CDR3 sequence: CASSPGTANTEAFF. Written as DNA, the CDR3 is TGTGCCAGCAGCCCAGGGACAGCGAACACTGAAGCTTTCTTT. The chain links TRBV11-3 to TRBJ1-1, with TRBD1 identical over 7 bases. The V gene end was trimmed by 5 bases and the J gene end by 1 base; junction bases not matched to a gene: 4. Germline V gene data show CDR1 as SGHNT and CDR2 as YENEEA. The CDR3 consists of 14 residues.

V usage is TRBV24-1 and J usage is TRBJ1-1; maybe TRBD1 (5 bases). Germline V gene data show CDR1 as KGHDR and CDR2 as SFDVKD. V was shortened by 3 bases and J by 1 base, with 23 bases between the two germline ends. The CDR3 contains 19 residues. CDR3 sequence: CATSDAGREHARRNTEAFF. The CDR3 coding sequence is TGTGCCACCAGTGATGCGGGACGTGAGCATGCACGACGGAACACTGAAGCTTTCTTT.

This clone has only one observation. The V gene is TRBV18, the J gene TRBJ1-3, with 7 bases lining up with TRBD1. V was pared by 6 bases and J by 2 bases, with 4 bases of the junction left unmatched. The germline V gene encodes CDR1 KGHSH and CDR2 LQKENI. CDR3 length: 14 amino acids. CDR3 DNA: TGTGCCAGCTCCCGGGACAGAACTGGAAACACCATATATTTT. Amino acids: CASSRDRTGNTIYF. Supplemented by reference TRBV18 and TRBJ1-3, the full variable domain reads NAGVMQNPRHLVRRRGQEARLRCSPMKGHSHVYWYRQLPEEGLKFMVYLQKENIIDESGMPKERFSAEFPKEGPSILRIQQVVRGDSAAYFCASSRDRTGNTIYFGEGSWLTVV.

The chain joins TRBV24-1 to TRBJ2-1; tentative D call: TRBD1 (6 bases). This CDR3 has 16 residues. Germline loops: CDR1 KGHDR, CDR2 SFDVKD. The V end was cut by 3 bases, the J end by 0 bases, with 11 bases between. Written as DNA, the CDR3 is TGTGCCACCAGTGATGTCCAGGGGCGCTCCTACAATGAGCAGTTCTTC. It is translated as CATSDVQGRSYNEQFF.

The rearrangement joins TRBV2 to TRBJ2-3; D not resolved. V was clipped by 3 bases and J by 3 bases, with 7 bases between them. Germline CDR1 reads SNHLY; CDR2 reads FYNNEI. The CDR3 contains 13 residues. The CDR3 is CASSDEMTDTQYF. For the CDR3, the DNA is TGTGCCAGCAGTGACGAGATGACAGATACGCAGTATTTT.

The V gene is TRBV6-5, the J gene TRBJ1-5; D remains ambiguous. The CDR3 spans 15 residues. The germline V and J ends were trimmed by 6 bases and 0 bases, with 12 bases remaining between them. The germline gives CDR1 MNHEY, CDR2 SVGAGI. CDR3 DNA: TGTGCCAGCAGCAGTGGCTTTACTAGCAATCAGCCCCAGCATTTT. It codes for CASSSGFTSNQPQHF.

This chain joins TRBV7-2 and TRBJ2-1; the D gene is possibly TRBD2 (5 bases). Germline CDR1 and CDR2: SGHTA and FQGNSA. V dropped 6 bases and J dropped 7 bases, with 10 bases sitting between them. The CDR3 covers 12 residues. The CDR3 sequence is CASSSTGNEQFF. CDR3 sequence (DNA): TGTGCCAGCAGTTCTACGGGGAATGAGCAGTTCTTC.

This chain uses TRBV28 with TRBJ1-2, with 9 bases lining up with TRBD1. CDR1 is MDHEN, CDR2 SYDVKM, per germline. CDR3 size: 17 residues. V lost 5 bases and J lost 1; bases outside the gene matches: 11. CDR3 nucleotide sequence: TGTGCCAGCAGTGGCCGGGACAGGGTTCGGGGTAACTATGGCTACACCTTC. As protein: CASSGRDRVRGNYGYTF.

DNA of the CDR3: TGTGCCAGCAGCTCGCCCGGGGGGGGCACTGAAGCTTTCTTT. Its protein product is CASSSPGGGTEAFF. V gene TRBV5-5 combines with J gene TRBJ1-1, with TRBD1 as a possible D gene (5 bases). This CDR3 has 14 amino acids. CDR1 SGHKS and CDR2 YYEKEE come from the germline V gene (reference sequence). The V end lost 3 bases, the J end lost 4 bases, and 13 bases lay between the germline ends.

This clone is a singleton in its sample. The rearrangement links TRBV25-1 to TRBJ1-2; TRBD1 aligns across 7 bases. After removal of 1 base from V and 6 bases from J, the junction contained 8 bases not matched to a gene. The CDR3 runs 15 residues. Germline loops: CDR1 MGHDK, CDR2 SYGVNS. The CDR3 is CASSESRGFVDGYTF. The CDR3 bases are TGTGCCAGCAGTGAATCCAGGGGGTTCGTTGATGGCTACACCTTC.

This clone was picked up a small number of times. This rearrangement joins TRBV7-9 to TRBJ2-6, with a tentative D call TRBD1 (6 bases). Trimming took 4 bases from V and 0 from J, leaving 19 bases between them. Germline V gene lookup returns CDR1 SEHNR and CDR2 FQNEAQ (reference sequence). The length of the CDR3 is 19 residues. Written as DNA, the CDR3 is TGTGCCAGCAGCTCGACAGGACAAGGGCCGACCTCTGGGGCCAACGTCCTGACTTTC. Its protein is CASSSTGQGPTSGANVLTF.

The gene calls are TRBV20-1 and TRBJ2-7; D gene unclear. From germline, CDR1 is DFQATT and CDR2 SNEGSKA (reference sequence). The CDR3 loop spans 11 amino acids. Trimming pared 2 bases from V and 2 bases from J, leaving 4 bases between. The CDR3 nucleotides read TGCAGTGCTAGACAGGCCTACGAGCAGTACTTC. The encoded protein is CSARQAYEQYF.

The V and J genes are TRBV6-6 and TRBJ1-2; perhaps TRBD1 as D (5 bases). This CDR3 is built from 11 residues. V was clipped by 8 bases and J by 5 bases, with 9 bases between them. Germline CDR1 reads MNHNY; CDR2 reads SVGAGI (reference sequence). The CDR3 region has the DNA TGTGCCAGCGGGGCAGGATATGGCTACACCTTC. This gives the protein CASGAGYGYTF.

The gene calls are TRBV5-1 and TRBJ1-1; D is uncertain. The CDR3 has 14 residues. Germline V gives CDR1 SGHRS, CDR2 YFSETQ. Trimming left V 3 bases short and J 1 base short, with 10 bases between. For the CDR3, the DNA is TGCGCCAGCAGCTCGTACGACTGGAACACTGAAGCTTTCTTT. This codes for CASSSYDWNTEAFF.